A single sample is the source of the 5 T cell receptor beta chains below, sequenced in a study of OX40 agonist ivuxolimab in advanced cancers. TCRdb's table, derived via immunoSEQ multiplex PCR, lists solely in-frame clones and lacks some. The data contain roughly 21,000 clones, around 87% of them seen just once; the ten biggest clones take up around 15%. The source material was CD4+ or CD8+ T cells sorted from blood, sampled in a trial of the OX40 agonist ivuxolimab. The receptors here all came from an adult with an advanced solid tumor such as melanoma, head and neck, liver or kidney cancer.

The genes are TRBV6-5 and TRBJ1-5, with D perhaps TRBD1 (6 bases). Per the germline V gene, CDR1 is MNHEY and CDR2 is SVGAGI. V lost 6 bases to trimming and J lost 4 bases, with 13 bases between them. The CDR3 consists of 14 residues. CDR3 coding DNA: TGTGCCAGCAGCCCCGGGACACAGAATCAGCCCCAGCATTTT. It specifies CASSPGTQNQPQHF.

This rearrangement joins TRBV29-1 to TRBJ2-5; TRBD1 might be the D (6 bases). The V end lost 0 bases, the J end lost 1 base, and 15 bases lay between the germline ends. Per germline, CDR1 SQVTM and CDR2 ANQGSEA. The CDR3 is 16 residues long. CDR3 in DNA: TGCAGCGTTGAAGAGGACAGAAGTATAGTCCAAGAGACCCAGTACTTC. The encoded protein is CSVEEDRSIVQETQYF. The full variable domain, in which reference TRBV29-1 and TRBJ2-5 provide the parts outside the CDR3, is SAVISQKPSRDICQRGTSLTIQCQVDSQVTMMFWYRQQPGQSLTLIATANQGSEATYESGFVIDKFPISRPNLTFSTLTVSNMSPEDSSIYLCSVEEDRSIVQETQYFGPGTRLLVL.

This clone was seen a few times. The rearrangement uses TRBV5-4 and TRBJ2-7, with 8 bases lining up with TRBD2. The CDR3 is 15 residues long. Unmatched junction bases numbered 9, after V lost 4 bases and J lost 3 bases. Germline V gives CDR1 SGHNT, CDR2 YYREEE (reference sequence). CDR3 in amino acids: CASSPGGGIDYEQYF. CDR3 bases: TGTGCCAGCAGCCCGGGAGGGGGGATAGACTACGAGCAGTACTTC.

The genes are TRBV15 and TRBJ2-2, with 8 bases lining up with TRBD2. Unmatched junction bases numbered 3, after V lost 4 bases and J lost 2 bases. The CDR3 contains 15 residues. The germline gives CDR1 LNHNV, CDR2 YYDKDF (reference sequence). CDR3 sequence: CATSKRGQNTGELFF. The CDR3 DNA reads as TGTGCCACCAGCAAGCGGGGGCAAAACACCGGGGAGCTGTTTTTT. Full variable domain (rest looked up from reference TRBV15 and TRBJ2-2): DAMVIQNPRYQVTQFGKPVTLSCSQTLNHNVMYWYQQKSSQAPKLLFHYYDKDFNNEADTPDNFQSRRPNTSFCFLDIRSPGLGDTAMYLCATSKRGQNTGELFFGEGSRLTVL.

Judged by abundance, this clone is medium-sized. V gene TRBV11-2 combines with J gene TRBJ2-7, with D possibly being TRBD2 (5 bases). Per the germline V gene, CDR1 is SGHAT and CDR2 is FQNNGV. V was shortened by 1 base and J by 2 bases, with 9 bases between the two germline ends. This CDR3 spans 14 amino acids. CDR3 nucleotide sequence: TGTGCCAGCAGCTTAGGTAGCGAGGCCTACGAGCAGTACTTC. It is translated as CASSLGSEAYEQYF. Based on the CDR3 plus reference TRBV11-2 and TRBJ2-7, the full variable domain is EAGVAQSPRYKIIEKRQSVAFWCNPISGHATLYWYQQILGQGPKLLIQFQNNGVVDDSQLPKDRFSAERLKGVDSTLKIQPAKLEDSAVYLCASSLGSEAYEQYFGPGTRLTVT.